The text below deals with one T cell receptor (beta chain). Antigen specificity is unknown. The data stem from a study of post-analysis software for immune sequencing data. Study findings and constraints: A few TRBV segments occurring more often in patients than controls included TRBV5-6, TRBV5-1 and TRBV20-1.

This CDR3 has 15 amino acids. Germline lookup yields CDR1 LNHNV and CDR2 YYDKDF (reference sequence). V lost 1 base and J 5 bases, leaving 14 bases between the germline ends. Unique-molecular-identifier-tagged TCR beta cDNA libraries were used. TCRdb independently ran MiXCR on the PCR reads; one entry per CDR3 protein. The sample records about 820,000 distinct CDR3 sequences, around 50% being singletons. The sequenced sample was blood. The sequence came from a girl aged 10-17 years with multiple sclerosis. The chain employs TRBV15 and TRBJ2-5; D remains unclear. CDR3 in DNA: TGTGCCACCAGCAGAGGCGTGGGGTTTAGGGAGACCCAGTACTTC. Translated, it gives CATSRGVGFRETQYF.